This T cell receptor beta chain was captured by sequencing in a study of graft-versus-host responses after intestinal transplantation. Study-wide points: Recipient bone marrow held GvH clones, some seen earlier in ileum or blood.

Sequenced by immunoSEQ multiplex PCR; TCRdb stores in-frame clones only, minus some. Of over 65,000 clones in the sample, around 93% were seen once. This CDR3 spans 14 amino acids. From germline, CDR1 is MGHRA and CDR2 YSYEKL. V dropped 1 base and J dropped 2 bases, with 6 bases sitting between them. This clone was detected once. The target antigen is unknown. The receptor comes from a human donor who was the organ donor for an intestinal transplant. The chain recombines TRBV4-1 with TRBJ1-5; D not resolved. This sample comprised unstimulated CD8+ T cells sorted from spleen or lymph node cells, obtained before transplant. CDR3 DNA sequence: TGCGCCAGCAGCCAAGGACGCGGCAATCAGCCCCAGCATTTT. Translated: CASSQGRGNQPQHF.